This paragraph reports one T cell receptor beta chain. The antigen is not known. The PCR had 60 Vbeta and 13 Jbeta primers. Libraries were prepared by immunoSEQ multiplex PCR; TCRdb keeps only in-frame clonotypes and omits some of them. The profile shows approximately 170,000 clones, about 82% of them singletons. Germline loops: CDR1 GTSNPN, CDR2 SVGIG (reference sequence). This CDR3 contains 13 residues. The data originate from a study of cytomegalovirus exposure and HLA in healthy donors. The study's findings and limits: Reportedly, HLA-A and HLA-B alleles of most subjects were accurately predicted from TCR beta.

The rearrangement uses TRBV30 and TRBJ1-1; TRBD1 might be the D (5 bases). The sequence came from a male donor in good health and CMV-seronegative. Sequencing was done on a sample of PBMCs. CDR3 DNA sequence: TGTGCGTGCTGCCGGGACGGGGAGGGTGTAGCTTTCTTT. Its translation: CACCRDGEGVAFF.